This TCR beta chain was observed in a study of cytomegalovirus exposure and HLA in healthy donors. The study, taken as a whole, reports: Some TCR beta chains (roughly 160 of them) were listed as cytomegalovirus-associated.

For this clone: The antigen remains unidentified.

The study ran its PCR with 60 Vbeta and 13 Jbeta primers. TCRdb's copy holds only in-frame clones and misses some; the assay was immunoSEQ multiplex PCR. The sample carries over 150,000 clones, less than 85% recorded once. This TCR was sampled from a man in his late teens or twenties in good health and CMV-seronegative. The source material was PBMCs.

The CDR3 DNA follows: TGTGCCAGCAGGGATAGCAGGGGAGCCACCGGGGAGCTGTTTTTT. This encodes CASRDSRGATGELFF. V usage is TRBV2 and J usage is TRBJ2-2, with D possibly matching TRBD1 (6 bases). Trimming removed 6 bases from V and 4 bases from J, with 15 bases in between. There are 15 residues in the CDR3. Looked up from germline, CDR1 is SNHLY and CDR2 is FYNNEI.